This entry lists 23 T cell receptor beta chains sequenced from one sample in a study of cytomegalovirus exposure and HLA in healthy donors. The PCR ran on 60 Vbeta and 13 Jbeta primers. Sequenced by immunoSEQ multiplex PCR; TCRdb stores in-frame clones only, minus some. Of roughly 160,000 clones in the sample, roughly three quarters are singletons; the top ten hold 2.5% to 3.5%. The material sequenced was PBMCs. These receptors originate from a woman aged 45-65 years in good health and CMV-seropositive.

The rearrangement joins TRBV10-3 to TRBJ1-5, with 10 bases matching TRBD1. The V and J ends lost 5 bases and 9 bases, in that order; junction bases with no gene match: 10. Germline lookup yields CDR1 ENHRY and CDR2 SYGVKD. The CDR3 has 15 amino acids. DNA for the CDR3: TGTGCCATCAGTAGACAGGGGGCCTCTCAAGGGCCCCAGCATTTT. Protein sequence: CAISRQGASQGPQHF.

This clone was seen once. One end of the junction fails to match germline, which may point to a read error. The J gene is TRBJ1-1, the V gene TRBV7-9, with D possibly matching TRBD1 (5 bases). The V gene's germline CDR1 is SEHNR and CDR2 FQNEAQ (reference sequence). The CDR3 runs 14 residues. The chain's CDR3 is CSSSFLGLNTEAFF. The CDR3 nucleotides are TGTTCCAGCAGCTTTCTGGGGCTGAACACTGAAGCTTTCTTT. The complete variable domain, with remaining parts taken from reference TRBV7-9 and TRBJ1-1, reads DTGVSQNPRHKITKRGQNVTFRCDPISEHNRLYWYRQTLGQGPEFLTYFQNEAQLEKSRLLSDRFSAERPKGSFSTLEIQRTEQGDSAMYLCSSSFLGLNTEAFFGQGTRLTVV.

The chain carries TRBV29-1 and TRBJ1-4; D remains unclear. The CDR3 runs 14 residues. Trimming took off 1 base at V and 0 bases at J, with 6 bases between the two ends. CDR1 is SQVTM and CDR2 is ANQGSEA in the germline V gene. The CDR3 protein is CSVEGISTNEKLFF. Here the CDR3 DNA reads TGCAGCGTTGAAGGTATATCAACTAATGAAAAACTGTTTTTT.

The rearrangement links TRBV5-1 to TRBJ1-2, with TRBD1 matching 10 bases. The CDR3 covers 19 residues. Germline V lookup: CDR1 SGHRS, CDR2 YFSETQ. J lost 4 bases, V lost 1 base, and 16 bases had no gene match. The CDR3 region is CASSLQWDRGPLQSYGYTF. DNA for the CDR3: TGCGCCAGCAGCTTGCAATGGGACAGGGGCCCCCTACAAAGCTATGGCTACACCTTC. Filled out from reference TRBV5-1 and TRBJ1-2, the complete variable domain reads KAGVTQTPRYLIKTRGQQVTLSCSPISGHRSVSWYQQTPGQGLQFLFEYFSETQRNKGNFPGRFSGRQFSNSRSEMNVSTLELGDSALYLCASSLQWDRGPLQSYGYTFGSGTRLTVV.

This sequence joins TRBV7-5 and TRBJ1-4; the table's D call TRBD1 went unverified against the DNA. TRBV7-5 is described as a pseudogene. The CDR3 consists of 16 residues. The CDR3 DNA reads as TGTGCCAGAAGCTTGTTCCAGACAGGGCTAAAGGAAAAACTGTTTTTT. Its protein is CARSLFQTGLKEKLFF.

V and J are TRBV7-2 and TRBJ1-5; D ambiguous. The V and J ends lost 2 bases and 6 bases respectively, with 14 bases between them. The CDR3 has 15 amino acids. Germline V gene lookup returns CDR1 SGHTA and CDR2 FQGNSA. CDR3 DNA sequence: TGTGCCAGCAGCTTATTTAAGGAGGGTGGTCAGCCCCAGCATTTT. Residues: CASSLFKEGGQPQHF.

This clone was counted between two and nine times. This chain links TRBV7-2 with TRBJ2-3; 9 nucleotides match TRBD2. J gave up 9 bases and V 4 bases, and 8 bases lay outside the gene matches. The CDR3 length is 14 residues. The V gene's germline CDR1 is SGHTA and CDR2 FQGNSA. CDR3 DNA sequence: TGTGCCAGCAGCTGGGCGGGGGGGCCGGGGACGCAGTATTTT. Its protein is CASSWAGGPGTQYF.

V and J are TRBV10-3 and TRBJ1-1, with 12 bases identical to TRBD1. Trimming removed 4 bases from V and 4 bases from J; junction bases left unmatched: 7. The V gene's germline CDR1 is ENHRY and CDR2 SYGVKD. CDR3 length equals 16 residues. For the CDR3, the DNA is TGTGCCATCAGTGCAGGCTGGGGACAGGGGGCCACTGAAGCTTTCTTT. The encoded protein is CAISAGWGQGATEAFF.

V gene TRBV14 combines with J gene TRBJ2-2, with a weak D call TRBD2 (5 bases). The V gene's germline CDR1 is SGHDN and CDR2 FVKESK. The length of the CDR3 is 17 residues. V lost 2 bases and J lost 5, with 18 bases in between. The CDR3 sequence is CASSQLLRASRTGELFF. In nucleotides, the CDR3 is TGTGCCAGCAGCCAATTACTTCGGGCTAGCCGAACCGGGGAGCTGTTTTTT. Together with reference TRBV14 and TRBJ2-2, the CDR3 gives the full variable domain: EAGVTQFPSHSVIEKGQTVTLRCDPISGHDNLYWYRRVMGKEIKFLLHFVKESKQDESGMPNNRFLAERTGGTYSTLKVQPAELEDSGVYFCASSQLLRASRTGELFFGEGSRLTVL.

This clone was detected only once. The junction departs from germline at one end; a sequencing error may be responsible. This chain connects TRBV19 to TRBJ2-5; the D gene is possibly TRBD1 (5 bases). The CDR3 covers 14 residues. Germline-derived CDR1 and CDR2 are LNHDA and SQIVND (reference sequence). Here the CDR3 reads CASTISGRAKTQYF. For the CDR3, the DNA is TGTGCCAGTACTATATCGGGCAGGGCGAAGACCCAGTACTTC.

The chain links TRBV9 to TRBJ2-7; 7 bases match TRBD1. With V trimmed by 4 bases and J by 4 bases, 8 bases remained unmatched. CDR3 length equals 14 residues. CDR1 SGDLS and CDR2 YYNGEE come from the germline V gene. The CDR3 protein is CASSTGQLDYEQYF. The CDR3 DNA reads as TGTGCCAGCAGCACGGGACAGCTAGATTACGAGCAGTACTTC.

The table lists this clone with a few counts. The gene calls are TRBV6-6 and TRBJ2-5; TRBD2 might be the D (6 bases). Germline V gives CDR1 MNHNY, CDR2 SVGAGI (reference sequence). The V and J ends lost 5 bases and 4 bases respectively, with 14 bases between them. This CDR3 comprises 14 residues. The CDR3 region is CASSSRGGPETQYF. Written as DNA, the CDR3 is TGTGCCAGCAGTAGCCGGGGAGGTCCAGAGACCCAGTACTTC.

V usage is TRBV29-1 and J usage is TRBJ2-5; 7 nucleotides line up with TRBD2. The CDR3 spans 12 residues. The germline gives CDR1 SQVTM, CDR2 ANQGSEA. The J segment lost 5 bases and the V segment lost 4 bases, leaving 4 bases of the junction unmatched. For the CDR3, the DNA is TGCAGCGTTGGGGAGGGCTCGGAGACCCAGTACTTC. Protein product: CSVGEGSETQYF.

This clone was detected only once. V and J are TRBV6-1 and TRBJ2-5, with 9 bases aligning to TRBD1. The V gene's germline CDR1 is MNHNS and CDR2 SASEGT. J was trimmed by 5 bases and V by 6 bases; bases with no gene match: 10. This CDR3 is built from 15 residues. The CDR3 DNA follows: TGTGCCAGCAGACAACCCCGGGACAGGGCGGAGACCCAGTACTTC. Protein product: CASRQPRDRAETQYF.

The chain recombines TRBV30 with TRBJ2-3; 15 bases are a match to TRBD2. J lost 6 bases, V lost 3 bases, and 10 bases had no gene match. This CDR3 spans 17 amino acids. Germline CDR1 and CDR2: GTSNPN and SVGIG (reference sequence). CDR3 sequence (DNA): TGTGCCTGGAGCCTCTTAGGACTAGCGGGAGGGTTGGATACGCAGTATTTT. Its protein is CAWSLLGLAGGLDTQYF.

J is TRBJ2-7 and V is TRBV6-5, with 9 positions matching TRBD1. The germline V gene encodes CDR1 MNHEY and CDR2 SVGAGI. CDR3 length: 14 amino acids. The V segment lost 4 bases and the J segment 1 base; nucleotides outside the gene matches: 2. CDR3 residues: CASSSGQGSYEQYF. DNA of the CDR3: TGTGCCAGCAGTTCGGGACAGGGTTCCTACGAGCAGTACTTC.

The gene calls are TRBV18 and TRBJ1-5; 7 nucleotides align to TRBD1. The CDR3 has 13 amino acids. CDR1 and CDR2 from the germline V gene are KGHSH and LQKENI. With 5 bases clipped from V and 7 bases from J, the junction kept 5 bases outside the gene matches. CDR3 nucleotide sequence: TGTGCCAGCTCAGACAGGGCAGACCAGCCCCAGCATTTT. Translation gives CASSDRADQPQHF.

This clone was observed once. This chain uses TRBV4-3 with TRBJ2-7; no firm D call. The V and J ends lost 1 base and 3 bases respectively, with 7 bases between them. CDR3 length equals 13 residues. From germline, CDR1 is LGHNA and CDR2 YSLEER. The CDR3, as DNA: TGCGCCAGCAGCCAAGGGCTCCTCTACGAGCAGTACTTC. Translating gives CASSQGLLYEQYF.

The chain carries TRBV5-8 and TRBJ2-7, with 10 bases that match TRBD2. With V trimmed by 3 bases and J by 0 bases, 6 bases remained unmatched. The length of the CDR3 is 16 residues. Per germline, CDR1 SGHTS and CDR2 YDEGEE. The CDR3 DNA follows: TGTGCCAGCAGCTCCCCAAGCGGGAGGGGCTCCTACGAGCAGTACTTC. Residues: CASSSPSGRGSYEQYF.

The chain is built from TRBV19 and TRBJ1-5; D is uncertain. The V end lost 8 bases, the J end lost 0 bases, and 8 bases lay between the germline ends. The CDR3 has 13 amino acids. The germline V gene has CDR1 LNHDA and CDR2 SQIVND (reference sequence). Here the CDR3 DNA reads TGTGCCAGTCGGAGGAATAGCAATCAGCCCCAGCATTTT. Its translation is CASRRNSNQPQHF. Drawing the rest from reference TRBV19 and TRBJ1-5, the complete variable domain is DGGITQSPKYLFRKEGQNVTLSCEQNLNHDAMYWYRQDPGQGLRLIYYSQIVNDFQKGDIAEGYSVSREKKESFPLTVTSAQKNPTAFYLCASRRNSNQPQHFGDGTRLSIL.

The chain employs TRBV2 and TRBJ1-2; 7 positions agree with TRBD1. Germline CDR1 SNHLY, CDR2 FYNNEI. The CDR3 is made up of 13 amino acids. The junction had 15 bases not matched to a gene; V was cut back by 7 bases and J by 13 bases. The CDR3 nucleotides read TGTGCCAGCAACATCAGGGCAGGGGGTCTCTCCACCTTC. Its protein is CASNIRAGGLSTF.

This clone has just one count. The chain recombines TRBV28 with TRBJ2-7; 7 bases agree with TRBD1. The CDR3 contains 14 residues. J lost 6 bases, V lost 1 base, and 6 bases had no gene match. Looked up from germline, CDR1 is MDHEN and CDR2 is SYDVKM. The DNA for the CDR3 is TGTGCCAGCAGTTTATCCGGGACAGCAGGCGAGCAGTACTTC. This translates into CASSLSGTAGEQYF. The variable domain in full, completed from reference TRBV28 and TRBJ2-7, reads DVKVTQSSRYLVKRTGEKVFLECVQDMDHENMFWYRQDPGLGLRLIYFSYDVKMKEKGDIPEGYSVSREKKERFSLILESASTNQTSMYLCASSLSGTAGEQYFGPGTRLTVT.

The chain combines TRBV6-1 with TRBJ1-2, with 10 bases aligning to TRBD1. Trimming at V came to 6 bases and at J to 7 bases, leaving 5 bases not matched to a gene. The CDR3 has 13 amino acids. CDR1 is MNHNS, CDR2 SASEGT, per germline. The CDR3 protein is CASRPGTGVGYTF. The CDR3 DNA reads TGTGCCAGCAGACCCGGGACAGGGGTTGGCTACACCTTC.